The 26 T cell receptor beta chains below come from one sample, sequenced in a study of T cell changes during pregnancy in multiple sclerosis (dated by TCRdb to the late 2010s). The protocol used for the library was the immunoSEQ multiplex PCR assay. This immuneACCESS table, as held by TCRdb, lists in-frame sequences with V and J called but not all clones. Of the missing ones, under half trace to an unresolved V gene in checked studies; the others have no known cause. The sample table records over 55,000 clones; roughly nine tenths of these occur just once. The ten largest clones take up about 2.5% of the sample. The material sequenced was peripheral blood, taken in the first trimester of pregnancy. The receptors stem from a female donor with multiple sclerosis, enrolled in a pregnancy study.

The genes are TRBV19 and TRBJ1-5; D ambiguous. V lost 3 bases, J lost 0 bases, and 9 bases lay in between. The CDR3 consists of 15 residues. Germline V gene lookup returns CDR1 LNHDA and CDR2 SQIVND (reference sequence). DNA of the CDR3: TGTGCCAGTAGTATTGGGGAGTATAGCAATCAGCCCCAGCATTTT. Residues: CASSIGEYSNQPQHF.

This chain connects TRBV4-3 to TRBJ1-2; possibly TRBD1 for D (6 bases). V lost 1 base to trimming and J lost 7 bases, with 16 bases between them. The germline V gene has CDR1 LGHNA and CDR2 YSLEER. The CDR3 contains 15 residues. The chain's CDR3 is CASSQGLQGRAGYTF. The CDR3 DNA follows: TGCGCCAGCAGCCAAGGCCTACAGGGTAGAGCTGGCTACACCTTC.

The V and J genes are TRBV18 and TRBJ1-1, with D possibly TRBD1 on 6 matching bases. Trimming pared 3 bases from V and 0 bases from J, leaving 17 bases between. The CDR3 covers 17 residues. The germline V gene has CDR1 KGHSH and CDR2 LQKENI. The CDR3 loop is CASSPRQLGGMNTEAFF. DNA for the CDR3: TGTGCCAGCTCACCTAGACAGTTAGGGGGAATGAACACTGAAGCTTTCTTT. The full variable domain, its missing parts supplied by reference TRBV18 and TRBJ1-1, is NAGVMQNPRHLVRRRGQEARLRCSPMKGHSHVYWYRQLPEEGLKFMVYLQKENIIDESGMPKERFSAEFPKEGPSILRIQQVVRGDSAAYFCASSPRQLGGMNTEAFFGQGTRLTVV.

The chain uses TRBV7-6 and TRBJ2-1; D is unresolved. The CDR3 runs to 13 residues. Trimming stripped 2 bases from V and 6 bases from J, with 8 bases between. Germline V lookup: CDR1 SGHVS, CDR2 FNYEAQ. CDR3 coding DNA: TGTGCCAGCAGCTTACTGACGGGCAATGAGCAGTTCTTC. This sequence encodes CASSLLTGNEQFF.

The rearrangement links TRBV9 to TRBJ2-1; 9 bases are a match to TRBD2. Germline loops: CDR1 SGDLS, CDR2 YYNGEE. The CDR3 totals 15 residues. V dropped 4 bases and J dropped 12; count of bases not matched to a gene: 14. Written as DNA, the CDR3 is TGTGCCAGCAGCTCCCTGATTAGCGGGAGAAGGGGGCAGTTCTTC. Its translation: CASSSLISGRRGQFF.

V gene TRBV5-4 combines with J gene TRBJ2-7, with D perhaps TRBD1 (6 bases). With 2 bases removed from V and 3 bases from J, the gap between germline ends came to 9 bases. Per germline, CDR1 SGHNT and CDR2 YYREEE (reference sequence). The CDR3 is 13 amino acids. The CDR3 here is CASSLGGRYEQYF. Here the CDR3 DNA reads TGTGCCAGCAGCTTAGGGGGACGCTACGAGCAGTACTTC.

The chain uses TRBV18 and TRBJ1-3; 7 nucleotides match TRBD1. Trimming took 4 bases from V and 6 from J; bases not matched to a gene: 3. Germline V gene sequence: CDR1 KGHSH, CDR2 LQKENI. This CDR3 region has 13 residues. CDR3 protein: CASSQQGVNTIYF. The CDR3 DNA sequence: TGTGCCAGCTCACAGCAGGGGGTAAACACCATATATTTT.

This chain links TRBV11-2 with TRBJ2-1; TRBD2 is a possible D gene (5 bases). CDR1 is SGHAT, CDR2 FQNNGV, per germline. The CDR3 length is 16 residues. Trimming took 5 bases from V and 4 from J, leaving 18 bases between them. The CDR3 DNA reads as TGTGCCAGCAGCCAGTCTCCGACTAATCCATACAATGAGCAGTTCTTC. Its protein is CASSQSPTNPYNEQFF.

This chain uses TRBV6-1 with TRBJ2-7; TRBD1 agrees at 7 bases. The CDR3 has 14 amino acids. V was clipped by 3 bases and J by 2 bases; unmatched bases: 4. The germline V gene has CDR1 MNHNS and CDR2 SASEGT. Written as DNA, the CDR3 is TGTGCCAGCAGTGATAGGGACAGCCCCTACGAGCAGTACTTC. Translation: CASSDRDSPYEQYF.

In this sample, this clone turned up once. The J gene is TRBJ2-5, the V gene TRBV6-5; the D gene is possibly TRBD1 (6 bases). The CDR3 spans 16 residues. Trimming took off 2 bases at V and 2 bases at J, with 15 bases between the two ends. The germline CDR1 and CDR2 sequences are MNHEY and SVGAGI. The CDR3 region is CASSYTGQLPQETQYF. The CDR3 nucleotides are TGTGCCAGCAGTTACACCGGACAGTTACCGCAAGAGACCCAGTACTTC.

The chain employs TRBV6-5 and TRBJ2-1, with no clear D. Trimming stripped 0 bases from V and 4 bases from J, with 13 bases between. Germline V gene data show CDR1 as MNHEY and CDR2 as SVGAGI. The CDR3 spans 16 residues. CDR3 region: CASSYSSGYLYNEQFF. DNA of the CDR3: TGTGCCAGCAGTTACTCGTCGGGTTACCTATACAATGAGCAGTTCTTC.

V and J are TRBV11-1 and TRBJ2-2, with D maybe TRBD2 (5 bases). With 7 bases removed from V and 5 bases from J, the gap between germline ends came to 11 bases. The CDR3 runs to 13 residues. Germline V gene lookup returns CDR1 SGHAT and CDR2 FQDESV (reference sequence). CDR3 region: CASTSRETGELFF. In DNA form, the CDR3 reads TGTGCCAGCACCTCTAGGGAGACCGGGGAGCTGTTTTTT.

The V call is TRBV5-6, the J call TRBJ1-2; no reliable D call. Trimming stripped 4 bases from V and 1 base from J, with 11 bases between. The CDR3 sequence is 14 residues long. From germline, CDR1 is SGHDT and CDR2 YYEEEE. CDR3: CASSPPPGNYGYTF. In DNA, the CDR3 is TGTGCCAGCAGCCCCCCTCCCGGTAACTATGGCTACACCTTC.

The chain carries TRBV6-4 and TRBJ2-3; 10 nucleotides line up with TRBD2. Trimming took 5 bases from V and 2 from J; bases not matched to a gene: 7. Germline V gives CDR1 MRHNA, CDR2 SNTAGT. The CDR3 spans 16 residues. This chain's CDR3 is CASSPRLAGPTDTQYF. CDR3 sequence (DNA): TGTGCCAGCAGTCCCAGACTAGCGGGCCCCACAGATACGCAGTATTTT.

This chain connects TRBV29-1 to TRBJ1-1, with 7 bases aligning to TRBD1. Germline CDR1 SQVTM, CDR2 ANQGSEA. With V trimmed by 2 bases and J by 0 bases, 6 bases remained unmatched. The CDR3 is 15 amino acids. In DNA, the CDR3 is TGCAGCGTTGAACAGGGGGTTGCCATGAACACTGAAGCTTTCTTT. Translating it yields CSVEQGVAMNTEAFF.

The rearrangement uses TRBV2 and TRBJ2-4; D is undetermined. The length of the CDR3 is 14 residues. The V end lost 11 bases, the J end lost 0 bases, and 14 bases lay between the germline ends. Germline V gene data show CDR1 as SNHLY and CDR2 as FYNNEI. The DNA of the CDR3 is TGTGCCGCCAGCGTTCCTCTAGCCAAAAACATTCAGTACTTC. This encodes CAASVPLAKNIQYF.

V and J are TRBV18 and TRBJ1-1, with a possible D match to TRBD1 (5 bases). CDR1 and CDR2 (germline): KGHSH, LQKENI. The CDR3 covers 15 residues. The V gene lost 3 bases and the J gene lost 1 base, with 12 bases spanning the gap. The CDR3 nucleotides read TGTGCCAGCTCACCTCAGGGTCCCAAGAACACTGAAGCTTTCTTT. This encodes CASSPQGPKNTEAFF.

The chain joins TRBV6-1 to TRBJ2-3; TRBD2 matches 7 bases. Germline V gives CDR1 MNHNS, CDR2 SASEGT. The CDR3 sequence is 15 residues long. The J segment lost 8 bases and the V segment lost 1 base, leaving 9 bases of the junction unmatched. The CDR3 nucleotides are TGTGCCAGCAGTGAAGGGGTTGCGGGAGTCGGTACGCAGTATTTT. Its translation is CASSEGVAGVGTQYF.

The chain joins TRBV6-5 to TRBJ2-6; no firm D call. V was clipped by 0 bases and J by 4 bases, with 7 bases between them. There are 15 residues in the CDR3. Germline V gene lookup returns CDR1 MNHEY and CDR2 SVGAGI. The CDR3 loop is CASSYSTRGANVLTF. For the CDR3, the DNA is TGTGCCAGCAGTTACTCGACACGCGGGGCCAACGTCCTGACTTTC.

The chain couples TRBV5-1 to TRBJ2-5; 8 bases are a match to TRBD2. V dropped 6 bases and J dropped 5; count of bases not matched to a gene: 6. This CDR3 is 13 amino acids long. In germline, CDR1 is SGHRS, CDR2 YFSETQ. The CDR3 sequence: CASTQPGGETQYF. The CDR3 coding sequence is TGCGCCAGCACCCAACCGGGGGGGGAGACCCAGTACTTC.

The rearrangement links TRBV27 to TRBJ1-6; 8 bases fit TRBD1. Unmatched junction bases numbered 8, after V lost 5 bases and J lost 8 bases. This CDR3 region has 15 residues. In germline, CDR1 is MNHEY, CDR2 SMNVEV (reference sequence). The DNA for the CDR3 is TGTGCCAGCAGTCCCCGACAGGGGAGGGATTCACCCCTCCACTTT. This codes for CASSPRQGRDSPLHF.

V usage is TRBV19 and J usage is TRBJ1-5; a possible D gene is TRBD1 (5 bases). Germline values: CDR1 LNHDA, CDR2 SQIVND (reference sequence). CDR3 size: 12 residues. Trimming removed 5 bases at V and 6 bases at J, with 8 bases between. The CDR3 bases are TGTGCCAGTAGTCCAGGGTTTCAGCCCCAGCATTTT. It codes for CASSPGFQPQHF. The variable domain in full, completed from reference TRBV19 and TRBJ1-5, reads DGGITQSPKYLFRKEGQNVTLSCEQNLNHDAMYWYRQDPGQGLRLIYYSQIVNDFQKGDIAEGYSVSREKKESFPLTVTSAQKNPTAFYLCASSPGFQPQHFGDGTRLSIL.

The DNA for the CDR3 is TGTGCCAGCCGTCGGACAGTATATGGCTACACCTTC. It translates to CASRRTVYGYTF. V and J are TRBV6-1 and TRBJ1-2, with TRBD1 as a possible D gene (6 bases). With 8 bases removed from V and 5 bases from J, the gap between germline ends came to 12 bases. The CDR3 contains 12 residues. Germline V gives CDR1 MNHNS, CDR2 SASEGT.

The chain links TRBV27 to TRBJ2-7; TRBD2 matches 13 bases. The CDR3 contains 16 residues. The germline gives CDR1 MNHEY, CDR2 SMNVEV (reference sequence). The V segment lost 6 bases and the J segment 0 bases; nucleotides outside the gene matches: 5. DNA of the CDR3: TGTGCCAGCAGACCTTGGACTAGCGGGGGCTCCTACGAGCAGTACTTC. Protein: CASRPWTSGGSYEQYF.

The CDR3 sequence is CASSKAPPGGHSPLHF. The CDR3 bases are TGTGCCAGCAGCAAAGCACCCCCCGGCGGTCATTCACCCCTCCACTTT. The chain joins TRBV21-1 to TRBJ1-6. TRBV21-1 is a known pseudogene. The CDR3 runs 16 residues.

The CDR3 region has the DNA TGTGCCAGTAGATACAGTTTTACACCAACCTTAACCTATGGCTACACCTTC. Its protein product is CASRYSFTPTLTYGYTF. The rearrangement links TRBV19 to TRBJ1-2; no clear D gene. V dropped 6 bases and J dropped 4 bases, with 24 bases sitting between them. This CDR3 is built from 17 residues. Germline V gene lookup returns CDR1 LNHDA and CDR2 SQIVND (reference sequence).